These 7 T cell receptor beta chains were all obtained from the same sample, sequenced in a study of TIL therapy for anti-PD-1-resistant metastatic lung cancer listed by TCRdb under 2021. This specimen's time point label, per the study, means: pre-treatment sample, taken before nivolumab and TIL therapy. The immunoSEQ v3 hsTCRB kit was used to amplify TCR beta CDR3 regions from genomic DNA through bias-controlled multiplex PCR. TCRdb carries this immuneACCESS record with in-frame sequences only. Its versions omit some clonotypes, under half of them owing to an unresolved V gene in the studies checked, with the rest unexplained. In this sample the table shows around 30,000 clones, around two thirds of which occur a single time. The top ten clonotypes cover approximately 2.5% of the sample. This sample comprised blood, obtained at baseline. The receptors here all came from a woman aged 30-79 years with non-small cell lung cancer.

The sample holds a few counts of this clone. In DNA, the CDR3 is TGTGCCACAACCCCTTTGGTTGGGACAGTAGAAGAGACCCAGTACTTC. It yields the protein CATTPLVGTVEETQYF. The rearrangement links TRBV2 to TRBJ2-5; 7 nucleotides match TRBD1. This CDR3 spans 16 amino acids. Germline values: CDR1 SNHLY, CDR2 FYNNEI. The V gene end was trimmed by 10 bases and the J gene end by 3 bases; junction bases not matched to a gene: 17.

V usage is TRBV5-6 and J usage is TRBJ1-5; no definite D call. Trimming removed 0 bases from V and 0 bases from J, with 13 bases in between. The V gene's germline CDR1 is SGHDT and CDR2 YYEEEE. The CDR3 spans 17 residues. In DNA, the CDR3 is TGTGCCAGCAGCTTGGGGGCAGCTTCGTATAGCAATCAGCCCCAGCATTTT. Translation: CASSLGAASYSNQPQHF.

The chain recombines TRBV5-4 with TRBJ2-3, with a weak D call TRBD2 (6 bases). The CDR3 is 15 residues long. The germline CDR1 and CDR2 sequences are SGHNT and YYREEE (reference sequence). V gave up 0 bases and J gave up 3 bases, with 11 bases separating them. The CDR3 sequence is CASSLEYSGTDTQYF. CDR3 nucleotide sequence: TGTGCCAGCAGCTTGGAGTATAGCGGTACAGATACGCAGTATTTT.

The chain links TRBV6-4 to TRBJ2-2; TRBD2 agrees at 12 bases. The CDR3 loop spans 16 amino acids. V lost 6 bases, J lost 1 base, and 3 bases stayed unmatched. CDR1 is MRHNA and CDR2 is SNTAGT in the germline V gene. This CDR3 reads CASSPGLAGNTGELFF. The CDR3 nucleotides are TGTGCCAGCAGCCCGGGACTAGCGGGGAACACCGGGGAGCTGTTTTTT.

CDR3 coding DNA: TGCGCCAGCAGCTGGGGGCAACTGAGCCTTTATGGCTACACCTTC. This codes for CASSWGQLSLYGYTF. This rearrangement joins TRBV5-1 to TRBJ1-2, with D possibly matching TRBD1 (6 bases). The CDR3 covers 15 residues. Trimming left V 3 bases short and J 5 bases short, with 17 bases between. Germline CDR1 is SGHRS and CDR2 is YFSETQ.

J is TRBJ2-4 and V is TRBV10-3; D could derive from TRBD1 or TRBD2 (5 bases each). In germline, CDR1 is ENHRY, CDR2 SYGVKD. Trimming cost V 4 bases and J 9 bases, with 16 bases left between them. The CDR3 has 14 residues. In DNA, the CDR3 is TGTGCCATCAGTGGGGACCAGAATCGGCGCATTCAGTACTTC. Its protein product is CAISGDQNRRIQYF.

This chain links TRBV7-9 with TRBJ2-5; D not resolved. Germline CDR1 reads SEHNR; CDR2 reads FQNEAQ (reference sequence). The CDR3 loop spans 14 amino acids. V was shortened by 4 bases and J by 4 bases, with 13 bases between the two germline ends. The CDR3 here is CASSSMRQAETQYF. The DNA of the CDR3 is TGTGCCAGCAGCTCCATGCGGCAGGCAGAGACCCAGTACTTC.